The 12 T cell receptor beta chains given below trace back to one sample, sequenced in a study of shared clonotypes between healthy human individuals. The data were produced by immunoSEQ multiplex PCR, yet TCRdb's version contains in-frame clones alone and is incomplete. This table has hundreds of thousands of clones, roughly 79% appearing once. The sequenced material came from PBMCs. Source of these receptors: a woman between 40 and 55 years old in good health. Some clones in this sample may be carry-over from other donors' samples.

About this clone itself: This specimen includes other DNA sequences encoding the same CDR3. The chain joins TRBV9 to TRBJ2-5, with TRBD1 matching over 10 bases. The CDR3 loop spans 14 amino acids. The trim removed 4 bases at V and 5 bases at J, leaving 5 bases unmatched. CDR1 and CDR2 from the germline V gene are SGDLS and YYNGEE. The CDR3 DNA follows: TGTGCCAGCAGCCCACGGACAGGGGGGGAGACCCAGTACTTC. Amino acid sequence: CASSPRTGGETQYF.

The CDR3: CASSPFPGQGGQPQHF. For the CDR3, the DNA is TGTGCCAGCAGTCCATTCCCGGGACAGGGGGGACAGCCCCAGCATTTT. This sequence joins TRBV27 and TRBJ1-5; 11 bases map to TRBD1. This CDR3 has 16 residues. Germline CDR1 is MNHEY and CDR2 is SMNVEV (reference sequence). Trimming took 5 bases from V and 7 from J; bases not matched to a gene: 10.

This clone showed up just a few times. The chain carries TRBV4-3 and TRBJ1-2; 8 positions agree with TRBD1. Germline lookup yields CDR1 LGHNA and CDR2 YSLEER. Germline trimming cut 0 bases from V and 8 bases from J; bases unmatched to any gene: 8. The CDR3 consists of 15 residues. The CDR3 DNA is TGCGCCAGCAGCCAAGATATGGGCAGGGGGCTGGGCTACACCTTC. Protein product: CASSQDMGRGLGYTF.

This clone appeared a single time. The V gene is TRBV4-1, the J gene TRBJ1-6; possibly TRBD1 for D (5 bases). Germline V lookup: CDR1 MGHRA, CDR2 YSYEKL. The CDR3 is 15 residues long. Trimming cost V 1 base and J 5 bases, with 9 bases left between them. CDR3 coding DNA: TGCGCCAGCAGCCAAGCAGGGATTGATAATTCACCCCTCCACTTT. It translates to CASSQAGIDNSPLHF.

This chain joins TRBV27 and TRBJ2-1; weak D call: TRBD1 (6 bases). The CDR3 is 13 residues long. CDR1 and CDR2 from the germline V gene are MNHEY and SMNVEV (reference sequence). V lost 5 bases and J 5 bases, leaving 10 bases between the germline ends. The CDR3 DNA follows: TGTGCCAGCAGTCCGGACAGTCACAATGAGCAGTTCTTC. Protein product: CASSPDSHNEQFF.

CDR3: CASSLVAGLTNEKLFF. CDR3 sequence (DNA): TGCGCCAGCAGCTTGGTAGCAGGGCTAACTAATGAAAAACTGTTTTTT. The chain recombines TRBV5-1 with TRBJ1-4, with D possibly being TRBD1 (5 bases). This CDR3 contains 16 residues. CDR1 SGHRS and CDR2 YFSETQ come from the germline V gene. V was trimmed by 0 bases and J by 1 base, leaving 10 bases between them.

The V call is TRBV7-2, the J call TRBJ2-7; TRBD2 agrees at 8 bases. J was trimmed by 8 bases and V by 5 bases; bases with no gene match: 11. The germline CDR1 and CDR2 sequences are SGHTA and FQGNSA. The CDR3 length is 14 residues. The CDR3 spells CASSPNGGAGKQYF. Here the CDR3 DNA reads TGTGCCAGCAGCCCCAACGGGGGGGCGGGGAAGCAGTACTTC.

The rearrangement joins TRBV21-1 to TRBJ2-5; the listed D gene, TRBD2, was not tested against the DNA. TRBV21-1 is reported as a pseudogene. The CDR3 sequence is 14 residues long. The CDR3: CASSQLAAKETQYF. DNA for the CDR3: TGTGCCAGCAGCCAACTAGCGGCAAAAGAGACCCAGTACTTC.

The rearrangement links TRBV30 to TRBJ2-7; D gene uncertain. V shed 0 bases and J shed 7 bases, with 10 bases lying between them. Germline CDR1 reads GTSNPN; CDR2 reads SVGIG (reference sequence). The CDR3 totals 12 residues. CDR3 residues: CAWSVTGEEQYF. CDR3 DNA: TGTGCCTGGAGTGTAACCGGAGAGGAGCAGTACTTC.

This rearrangement joins TRBV6-5 to TRBJ2-5, with TRBD2 matching 12 bases. The tail of the sequence fits TRBJ2-7 better, so the J call may be wrong. The germline CDR1 and CDR2 sequences are MNHEY and SVGAGI. The CDR3 contains 15 residues. The CDR3 loop reads CASSYSSGRGYEQYF. DNA of the CDR3: TGTGCCAGCAGTTATTCTAGCGGGAGGGGCTACGAGCAGTACTTC.

This clone turned up a few times. Other DNA sequences in the sample encode the same CDR3. This chain uses TRBV28 with TRBJ2-6, with D perhaps TRBD1 (5 bases). Deletions cut 4 bases from V and 0 bases from J, with 13 bases between. Per the germline V gene, CDR1 is MDHEN and CDR2 is SYDVKM. The CDR3 extends over 17 amino acids. The DNA of the CDR3 is TGTGCCAGCAGTTCGACAGTGATTAGCTCTGGGGCCAACGTCCTGACTTTC. Translation gives CASSSTVISSGANVLTF.

This clone showed up many times. J is TRBJ2-2 and V is TRBV7-9; 10 bases fit TRBD1. CDR3 length: 14 amino acids. Germline assignment: CDR1 SEHNR and CDR2 FQNEAQ (reference sequence). V shed 3 bases, J shed 6 bases, and the junction held 1 base outside the gene matches. This chain's CDR3 is CASSLGTGAGELFF. As DNA, the CDR3 is TGTGCCAGCAGCTTGGGGACAGGGGCCGGGGAGCTGTTTTTT.